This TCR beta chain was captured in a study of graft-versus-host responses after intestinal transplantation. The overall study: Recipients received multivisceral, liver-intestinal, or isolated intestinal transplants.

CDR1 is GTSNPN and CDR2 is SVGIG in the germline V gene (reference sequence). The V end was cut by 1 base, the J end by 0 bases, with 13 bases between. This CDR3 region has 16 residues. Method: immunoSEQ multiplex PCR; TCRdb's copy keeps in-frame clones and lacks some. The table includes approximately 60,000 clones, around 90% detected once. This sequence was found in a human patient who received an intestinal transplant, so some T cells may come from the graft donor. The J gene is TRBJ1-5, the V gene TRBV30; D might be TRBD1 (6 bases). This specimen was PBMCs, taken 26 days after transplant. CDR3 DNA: TGTGCCTGGAGTGGACAGGCGGGAGGTAGCAATCAGCCCCAGCATTTT. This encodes CAWSGQAGGSNQPQHF.